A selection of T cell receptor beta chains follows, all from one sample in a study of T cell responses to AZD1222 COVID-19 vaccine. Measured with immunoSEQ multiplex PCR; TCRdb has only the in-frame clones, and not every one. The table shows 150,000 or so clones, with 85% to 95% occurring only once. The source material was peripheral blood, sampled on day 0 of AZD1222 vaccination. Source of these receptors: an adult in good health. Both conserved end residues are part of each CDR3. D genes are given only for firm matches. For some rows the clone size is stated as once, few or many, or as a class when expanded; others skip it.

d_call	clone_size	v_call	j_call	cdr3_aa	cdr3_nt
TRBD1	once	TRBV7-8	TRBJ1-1	CASSLVQGANTEAFF	TGTGCCAGCAGCTTAGTACAGGGGGCGAACACTGAAGCTTTCTTT
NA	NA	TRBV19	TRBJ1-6	CASRGWERVPLHF	TGTGCCAGTCGGGGGTGGGAGAGAGTACCCCTCCACTTT
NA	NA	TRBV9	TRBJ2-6	CASSVAGGSGANVLTF	TGTGCCAGCAGCGTAGCCGGGGGCTCTGGGGCCAACGTCCTGACTTTC
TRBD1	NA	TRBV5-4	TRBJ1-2	CASSLMPFGQGNYGYTF	TGTGCCAGCAGCCTCATGCCGTTCGGACAGGGGAACTATGGCTACACCTTC
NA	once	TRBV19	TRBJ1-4	CASSFPGRANEKLFF	TGTGCCAGTAGTTTCCCGGGGAGGGCGAATGAAAAACTGTTTTTT
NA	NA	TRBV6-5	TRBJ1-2	CASRPPEAYYGYTF	TGTGCCAGCAGACCGCCGGAGGCCTACTATGGCTACACCTTC
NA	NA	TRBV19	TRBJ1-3	CASIEGSAGNTIYF	TGTGCCAGTATAGAGGGATCGGCTGGAAACACCATATATTTT
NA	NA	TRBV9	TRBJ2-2	CASSEVWGAFNTGELFF	TGTGCCAGCAGCGAAGTGTGGGGGGCGTTCAACACCGGGGAGCTGTTTTTT
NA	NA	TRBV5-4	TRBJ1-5	CASSLGVGPNQPQHF	TGTGCCAGCAGCTTGGGGGTTGGCCCCAATCAGCCCCAGCATTTT
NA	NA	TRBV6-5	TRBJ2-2	CASSSGTGEAGELFF	TGTGCCAGCAGCTCGGGGACGGGGGAGGCCGGGGAGCTGTTTTTT
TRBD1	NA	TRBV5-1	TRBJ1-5	CASSLTGGGQPQHF	TGCGCCAGCAGCTTGACAGGGGGGGGTCAGCCCCAGCATTTT
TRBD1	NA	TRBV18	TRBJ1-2	CASSPTSGGDYGYTF	TGTGCCAGCTCACCGACTTCAGGGGGCGACTATGGCTACACCTTC
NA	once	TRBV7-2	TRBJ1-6	CASSRGTVLSPLHF	TGTGCCAGCAGCAGGGGGACCGTTCTGTCACCCCTCCACTTT
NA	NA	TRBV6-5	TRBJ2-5	CACKSGDSQETQYF	TGTGCCTGTAAGTCGGGGGACAGTCAAGAGACCCAGTACTTC
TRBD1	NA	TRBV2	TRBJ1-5	CASGGTELPQPQHF	TGTGCCAGCGGAGGGACAGAGCTACCTCAGCCCCAGCATTTT
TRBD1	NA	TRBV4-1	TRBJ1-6	CASSPTGGLDSPLHF	TGCGCCAGCAGCCCGACAGGGGGGCTAGATTCACCCCTCCACTTT
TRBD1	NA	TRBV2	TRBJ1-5	CASSRDRPGGGNQPQHF	TGTGCCAGCAGTAGGGACAGGCCTGGTGGGGGCAATCAGCCCCAGCATTTT
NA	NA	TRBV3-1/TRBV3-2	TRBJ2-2	CASSREAGELFF	TGTGCCAGCAGCCGGGAGGCAGGGGAGCTGTTTTTT
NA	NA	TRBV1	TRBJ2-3	CTSSQGWAGGQDTQYF	TGCACCAGCAGCCAAGGTTGGGCGGGGGGCCAGGATACGCAGTATTTT
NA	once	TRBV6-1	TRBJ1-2	CASSEVRGNGYTF	TGTGCCAGCAGTGAAGTCAGGGGAAATGGCTACACCTTC
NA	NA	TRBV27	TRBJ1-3	CASSLSRGAGNTIYF	TGTGCCAGCAGTTTATCGCGTGGGGCTGGAAACACCATATATTTT
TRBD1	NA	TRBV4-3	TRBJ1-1	CASSQDWTGMNTEAFF	TGCGCCAGCAGCCAAGATTGGACAGGGATGAACACTGAAGCTTTCTTT
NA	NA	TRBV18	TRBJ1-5	CASSPRSGENQPQHF	TGTGCCAGCTCACCAAGGTCTGGGGAAAATCAGCCCCAGCATTTT
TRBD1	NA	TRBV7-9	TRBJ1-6	CASSLGQAVSPLHF	TGTGCCAGCAGCTTGGGACAGGCCGTATCACCCCTCCACTTT
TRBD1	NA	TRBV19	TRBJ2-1	CASRLDRDDEQFF	TGTGCCAGTAGGCTTGACAGGGACGATGAGCAGTTCTTC
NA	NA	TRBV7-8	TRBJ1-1	CASSTQGYTEAFF	TGTGCCAGCAGCACTCAGGGCTACACTGAAGCTTTCTTT
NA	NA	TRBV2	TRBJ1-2	CASSESGYGYTF	TGTGCCAGCAGTGAATCGGGGTATGGCTACACCTTC
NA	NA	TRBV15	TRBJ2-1	CATSRDGRSSPYNEQFF	TGTGCCACCAGCAGAGATGGGCGATCTAGCCCTTACAATGAGCAGTTCTTC
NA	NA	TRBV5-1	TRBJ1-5	CASSLDGGGPGYQPQHF	TGCGCCAGCAGCTTGGACGGCGGGGGCCCAGGTTATCAGCCCCAGCATTTT
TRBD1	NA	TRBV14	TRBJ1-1	CASSPTGRGRTEAFF	TGTGCCAGCAGCCCGACAGGGAGGGGGAGAACTGAAGCTTTCTTT
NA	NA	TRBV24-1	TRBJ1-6	CASPVAERYNSPLHF	TGTGCCTCCCCCGTGGCTGAGAGGTATAATTCACCCCTCCACTTT